This paragraph covers one T cell receptor (beta chain) sequence. Its antigen is not identified. This entry is derived from a study of beta chain features in type 1 diabetes. Study-level results: Shortening that was moderate but significant affected the TCRB CDR3s of Type 1 diabetes patients in all four CD4+ subsets.

CDR1 is SGHDN, CDR2 FVKESK, per germline. Deletions cut 0 bases from V and 5 bases from J, with 12 bases between. This CDR3 is built from 15 residues. A sort by CD45RO/CCR7/CD25/CD127/CD95/CD27 yielded CD4+ naive, central memory, regulatory and stem cell-like memory cells. cDNA synthesis used the whole RNA isolate, giving expressed TCRB sequences. The protocol was immunoSEQ multiplex PCR, while the TCRdb copy is restricted to in-frame clones and leaves out a portion. The profile shows 300,000 or so clones, less than 10% of them singletons. The V and J genes are TRBV14 and TRBJ2-3, with D possibly TRBD1 on 6 matching bases. Sequences were obtained from central memory CD4+ T cells from blood. The sequence was collected from a woman aged 18-29 years in good health. CDR3 sequence reads: CASSQDFDRRDTQYF. In DNA form, the CDR3 reads TGTGCCAGCAGCCAAGATTTCGACAGGAGAGATACGCAGTATTTT.